This entry lists 14 T cell receptor beta chains sequenced from one sample in a study of T cells in Graves' hyperthyroidism and ophthalmopathy. TCR beta CDR3 regions were amplified from RNA. HTBI primers drove first-round RT-PCR of the TCR CDR3. TCRdb re-called the multiplex PCR reads with MiXCR, one entry per CDR3 protein. The repertoire holds around 440,000 distinct CDR3 sequences, with about a sixth as singletons. Sequencing used blood. The origin of the receptors is a woman between 18 and 29 years old with Graves' hyperthyroidism.

The chain couples TRBV24-1 to TRBJ1-1, with D possibly matching TRBD1 (6 bases). The CDR3 sequence is 14 residues long. Germline V gene data show CDR1 as KGHDR and CDR2 as SFDVKD. Trimming removed 5 bases at V and 4 bases at J, with 13 bases between. The CDR3 loop is CATSGGGRPTEAFF. The CDR3 bases are TGTGCCACCAGTGGCGGGGGGCGGCCCACTGAAGCTTTCTTT.

The CDR3 sequence: CSARQGENGYTF. CDR3 sequence (DNA): TGCAGTGCACGACAGGGCGAGAATGGCTACACCTTC. The chain carries TRBV20-1 and TRBJ1-2; 7 nucleotides align to TRBD1. The length of the CDR3 is 12 residues. V was clipped by 6 bases and J by 6 bases; unmatched bases: 7. Germline V gene data show CDR1 as DFQATT and CDR2 as SNEGSKA (reference sequence).

In the case of this clonotype: Just one base apart from a much larger clone, this may be a read error. The chain couples TRBV12-3 or TRBV12-4 to TRBJ1-2; the match to TRBD1 covers 8 bases. The CDR3 is 15 amino acids. The CDR3 nucleotides read TGTGCCAGCAGTTTGGCAGGGGGCGCTAACTATGGCTACGCCTTC. Protein product: CASSLAGGANYGYAF.

This clonotype came up many times. The CDR3 spells CASSLPVNTEAFF. The CDR3 DNA reads as TGTGCCAGCAGCTTACCAGTGAACACTGAAGCTTTCTTT. The V and J genes are TRBV11-2 and TRBJ1-1, with D unclear. V was pared by 2 bases and J by 0 bases, with 4 bases between. Germline V gene data show CDR1 as SGHAT and CDR2 as FQNNGV. The CDR3 is 13 residues long.

The V gene is TRBV28, the J gene TRBJ2-1; TRBD2 matches at 11 bases. Germline V lookup: CDR1 MDHEN, CDR2 SYDVKM. J gave up 6 bases and V 4 bases, and 8 bases lay outside the gene matches. CDR3 length: 16 amino acids. CDR3 residues: CASSSPRGLAGNEQFF. CDR3 DNA sequence: TGTGCCAGCAGTTCCCCCAGAGGACTAGCGGGCAATGAGCAGTTCTTC. Full variable domain (rest looked up from reference TRBV28 and TRBJ2-1): DVKVTQSSRYLVKRTGEKVFLECVQDMDHENMFWYRQDPGLGLRLIYFSYDVKMKEKGDIPEGYSVSREKKERFSLILESASTNQTSMYLCASSSPRGLAGNEQFFGPGTRLTVL.

This chain uses TRBV9 with TRBJ2-3, with D perhaps given as TRBD1 or TRBD2 (5 bases each). Trimming removed 6 bases at V and 2 bases at J, with 10 bases between. The CDR3 runs 13 residues. The germline gives CDR1 SGDLS, CDR2 YYNGEE. The CDR3 reads CASKRDHTDTQYF. DNA for the CDR3: TGTGCCAGCAAACGGGACCACACAGATACGCAGTATTTT.

The sample holds many counts of this clonotype. The J gene is TRBJ2-7, the V gene TRBV6-1; weak D call: TRBD2 (5 bases). The CDR3 spans 15 residues. V gave up 5 bases and J gave up 0 bases, with 14 bases separating them. Germline V gene lookup returns CDR1 MNHNS and CDR2 SASEGT. The CDR3 region is CASSYGEPISYEQYF. CDR3 DNA: TGTGCCAGCAGTTACGGGGAGCCAATCTCCTACGAGCAGTACTTC.

This clonotype has at least ten counts. J is TRBJ1-4 and V is TRBV2; 8 bases match TRBD1. The germline gives CDR1 SNHLY, CDR2 FYNNEI. Unmatched junction bases numbered 7, after V lost 6 bases and J lost 7 bases. The CDR3 consists of 14 residues. CDR3 coding DNA: TGTGCCAGCAGCAAAGACAGGGGCTTTGAAAAACTGTTTTTT. Its translation: CASSKDRGFEKLFF.

This clonotype was detected only a few times. The rearrangement joins TRBV4-3 to TRBJ2-1; TRBD2 matches at 9 bases. Germline CDR1 LGHNA, CDR2 YSLEER. The CDR3 runs 16 residues. V trimming: 1 base; J trimming: 2 bases; junction bases outside the gene matches: 3. The CDR3 is CASSQVLAGAYNEQFF. CDR3 nucleotide sequence: TGCGCCAGCAGCCAAGTGTTAGCGGGGGCCTACAATGAGCAGTTCTTC.

This chain uses TRBV27 with TRBJ2-2; D is uncertain. Germline V gene data show CDR1 as MNHEY and CDR2 as SMNVEV (reference sequence). The CDR3 spans 12 residues. Here the CDR3 DNA reads TGTGGGTCCGGAGTGAACACCGGGGAGCTGTTTTTT. Translation: CGSGVNTGELFF.

This clonotype was counted ten times or more. The rearrangement links TRBV12-3 or TRBV12-4 to TRBJ2-5, with unresolved D. This CDR3 contains 14 residues. Deletions cut 6 bases from V and 5 bases from J, with 16 bases between. For the CDR3, the DNA is TGTGCCAGCAGGACGAGTAGGGCGGCGGAGACCCAGTACTTC. Residues: CASRTSRAAETQYF.

This clonotype has a count of ten or more. This chain connects TRBV5-1 to TRBJ1-1; D not certain. The V and J ends lost 1 base and 4 bases respectively, with 11 bases between them. The CDR3 has 14 residues. Germline CDR1 SGHRS, CDR2 YFSETQ. Here the CDR3 reads CASSLNPETTEAFF. The CDR3 bases are TGCGCCAGCAGCTTGAACCCCGAGACCACTGAAGCTTTCTTT. Full variable domain (outside the CDR3, taken from reference TRBV5-1 and TRBJ1-1): KAGVTQTPRYLIKTRGQQVTLSCSPISGHRSVSWYQQTPGQGLQFLFEYFSETQRNKGNFPGRFSGRQFSNSRSEMNVSTLELGDSALYLCASSLNPETTEAFFGQGTRLTVV.

This clonotype was found many times. V and J are TRBV20-1 and TRBJ2-3; D may correspond to TRBD1 or TRBD2 (5 bases each). Per the germline V gene, CDR1 is DFQATT and CDR2 is SNEGSKA (reference sequence). The CDR3 spans 13 residues. The CDR3 bases are TGCAGGGCATATAGGGACCACACAGATACGCAGTATTTT. Its translation: CRAYRDHTDTQYF.

This clonotype was seen at least ten times. This chain uses TRBV10-1 with TRBJ1-2; the D is unclear. The CDR3 totals 14 residues. Per the germline V gene, CDR1 is WNHNN and CDR2 is SYGVQD (reference sequence). Trimming took off 0 bases at V and 9 bases at J, with 14 bases between the two ends. The CDR3 loop is CASSESGSPSSYTF. CDR3 nucleotides: TGCGCCAGCAGTGAGTCGGGCAGTCCATCAAGCTACACCTTC.